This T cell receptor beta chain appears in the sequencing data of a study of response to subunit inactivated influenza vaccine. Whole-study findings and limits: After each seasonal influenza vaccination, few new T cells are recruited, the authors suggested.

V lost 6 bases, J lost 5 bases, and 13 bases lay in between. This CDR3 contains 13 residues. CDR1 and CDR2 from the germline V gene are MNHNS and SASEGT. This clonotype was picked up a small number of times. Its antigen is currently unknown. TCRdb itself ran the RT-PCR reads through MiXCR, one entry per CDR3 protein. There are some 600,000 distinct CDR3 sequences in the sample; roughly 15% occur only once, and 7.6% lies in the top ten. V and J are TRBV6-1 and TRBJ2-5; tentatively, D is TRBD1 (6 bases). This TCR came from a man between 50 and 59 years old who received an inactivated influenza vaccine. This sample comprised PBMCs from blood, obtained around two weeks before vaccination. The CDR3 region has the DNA TGTGCCAGCAGCCGACAGGAACGGGAGACCCAGTACTTC. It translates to CASSRQERETQYF.